This entry features one T cell receptor (beta chain) sequence. The data derive from a study of radiation and T cells in renal cell carcinoma. Germline CDR1 reads LGHNA; CDR2 reads YSLEER. The ends were cut back, 1 base at V and 6 bases at J, with 9 bases in the middle. The CDR3 spans 14 residues. Noted treatment: 15 Gy SBRT to primary tumor, nephrectomy 4 weeks later. The assay was immunoSEQ multiplex PCR, and TCRdb's table has in-frame clones only and misses some. Among some 15,000 clones listed, roughly 50% were seen once. The V and J genes are TRBV4-3 and TRBJ2-2; D is undetermined. The sequences come from tumor tissue, collected from a patient whose treatment included radiotherapy and nephrectomy. The TCR comes from a woman aged 55-70 years with renal cell carcinoma. The CDR3 region has the DNA TGCGCCAGCAGCCAAGTAACAAGAGCCGGGGAGCTGTTTTTT. It translates to CASSQVTRAGELFF.